A single sample gave rise to the 5 T cell receptor beta chains below, sequenced in a study of shared clonotypes between healthy human individuals. Clones were sequenced by immunoSEQ multiplex PCR, and TCRdb holds only the in-frame ones, with some missing. The sample lists 1,500,000 or so clones; about 96% were seen once. The sequenced material came from naive CD4+ T cells sorted from blood. Subset given: CD45RA+ positively selected. The receptors were sampled from a man between 25 and 39 years old in good health.

The V call is TRBV5-4, the J call TRBJ2-5; D not certain. Germline CDR1 and CDR2: SGHNT and YYREEE (reference sequence). The CDR3 length is 16 residues. V was clipped by 0 bases and J by 3 bases, with 15 bases between them. The chain's CDR3 is CASSLELAAAEETQYF. The CDR3 region has the DNA TGTGCCAGCAGCTTGGAGCTGGCAGCAGCCGAAGAGACCCAGTACTTC.

This clone was observed once. This chain links TRBV6-5 with TRBJ1-1; perhaps TRBD1 as D (6 bases). V lost 5 bases and J lost 2, with 9 bases in between. The germline gives CDR1 MNHEY, CDR2 SVGAGI. The CDR3 has 13 residues. As DNA, the CDR3 is TGTGCCAGCAGTGGACAGCCCAACACTGAAGCTTTCTTT. Translation: CASSGQPNTEAFF.

The chain combines TRBV6-1 with TRBJ2-1; 7 bases match TRBD2. Germline CDR1 and CDR2: MNHNS and SASEGT. With V trimmed by 5 bases and J by 8 bases, 6 bases remained unmatched. The CDR3 spans 13 residues. The CDR3 spells CASSTGRFDEQFF. Written as DNA, the CDR3 is TGTGCCAGCAGTACCGGGAGGTTCGATGAGCAGTTCTTC.

The rearrangement links TRBV19 to TRBJ1-5; 10 bases agree with TRBD1. J lost 4 bases, V lost 2 bases, and 5 bases had no gene match. CDR1 LNHDA and CDR2 SQIVND come from the germline V gene (reference sequence). The CDR3 covers 16 residues. The DNA for the CDR3 is TGTGCCAGTAGTATAAACTCGGGACAGGGGAATCAGCCCCAGCATTTT. The encoded protein is CASSINSGQGNQPQHF. Combining the CDR3 with reference TRBV19 and TRBJ1-5 gives the whole variable domain DGGITQSPKYLFRKEGQNVTLSCEQNLNHDAMYWYRQDPGQGLRLIYYSQIVNDFQKGDIAEGYSVSREKKESFPLTVTSAQKNPTAFYLCASSINSGQGNQPQHFGDGTRLSIL.

The chain combines TRBV7-3 with TRBJ2-1; D perhaps matches TRBD1 (6 bases). Germline CDR1 is SGHTA and CDR2 is FQGTGA. With 4 bases removed from V and 5 bases from J, the gap between germline ends came to 24 bases. This CDR3 comprises 18 residues. Here the CDR3 reads CASSYGQTTSIDHNEQFF. CDR3 sequence (DNA): TGTGCCAGCAGCTACGGACAGACTACCTCTATAGATCACAATGAGCAGTTCTTC. The variable domain in full, with the rest retrieved from reference TRBV7-3 and TRBJ2-1, is GAGVSQTPSNKVTEKGKYVELRCDPISGHTALYWYRQSLGQGPEFLIYFQGTGAADDSGLPNDRFFAVRPEGSVSTLKIQRTERGDSAVYLCASSYGQTTSIDHNEQFFGPGTRLTVL.